This T cell receptor beta chain was observed in a study of CD8 T cells in ankylosing spondylitis. Generation of TCR beta libraries employed quantitative 5'-RACE incorporating molecular barcodes. TCRdb ran MiXCR on the 5' RACE reads and lists one entry per CDR3 protein. Among about 510,000 distinct CDR3 sequences listed, approximately 5% were seen once. V was pared by 2 bases and J by 1 base, with 15 bases between. Germline CDR1 SGHVS, CDR2 FNYEAQ. CDR3 length equals 16 residues. The sample holds many counts of this clonotype. Its antigen remains unidentified. Study outcomes and limitations: A motif of 7 to 9 highly homologous TCR beta variants was seen as apparently characteristic of ankylosing spondylitis blood. CD8+ by phenotype, disease-linked clones were relatively rare in peripheral blood.

Sequencing was carried out using blood, either unsorted or a sorted T cell fraction (not recorded which). This rearrangement joins TRBV7-6 to TRBJ2-7; a possible D gene is TRBD1 (6 bases). This sequence was found in a male donor with ankylosing spondylitis. CDR3 amino acids: CASSLTGPPFSYEQYF. CDR3 bases: TGTGCCAGCAGCTTAACAGGGCCCCCCTTTTCCTACGAGCAGTACTTC.